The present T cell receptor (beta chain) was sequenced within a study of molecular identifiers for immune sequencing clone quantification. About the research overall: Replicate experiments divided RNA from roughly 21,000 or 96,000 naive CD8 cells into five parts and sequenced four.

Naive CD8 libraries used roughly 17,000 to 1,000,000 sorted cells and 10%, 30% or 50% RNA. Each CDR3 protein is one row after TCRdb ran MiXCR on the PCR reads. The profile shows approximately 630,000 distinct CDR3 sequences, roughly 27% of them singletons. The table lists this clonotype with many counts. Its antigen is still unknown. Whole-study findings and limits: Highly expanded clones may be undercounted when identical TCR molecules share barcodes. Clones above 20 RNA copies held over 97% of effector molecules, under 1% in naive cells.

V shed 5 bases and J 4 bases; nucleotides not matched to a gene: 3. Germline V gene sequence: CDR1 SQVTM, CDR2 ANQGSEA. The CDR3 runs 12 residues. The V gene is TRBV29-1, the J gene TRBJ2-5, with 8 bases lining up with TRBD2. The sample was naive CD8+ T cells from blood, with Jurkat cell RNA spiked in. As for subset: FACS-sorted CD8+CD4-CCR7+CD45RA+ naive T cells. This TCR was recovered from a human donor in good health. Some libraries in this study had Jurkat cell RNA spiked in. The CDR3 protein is CSVSGGPETQYF. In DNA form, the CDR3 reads TGCAGCGTTTCGGGAGGGCCAGAGACCCAGTACTTC. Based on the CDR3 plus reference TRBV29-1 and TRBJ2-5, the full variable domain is SAVISQKPSRDICQRGTSLTIQCQVDSQVTMMFWYRQQPGQSLTLIATANQGSEATYESGFVIDKFPISRPNLTFSTLTVSNMSPEDSSIYLCSVSGGPETQYFGPGTRLLVL.